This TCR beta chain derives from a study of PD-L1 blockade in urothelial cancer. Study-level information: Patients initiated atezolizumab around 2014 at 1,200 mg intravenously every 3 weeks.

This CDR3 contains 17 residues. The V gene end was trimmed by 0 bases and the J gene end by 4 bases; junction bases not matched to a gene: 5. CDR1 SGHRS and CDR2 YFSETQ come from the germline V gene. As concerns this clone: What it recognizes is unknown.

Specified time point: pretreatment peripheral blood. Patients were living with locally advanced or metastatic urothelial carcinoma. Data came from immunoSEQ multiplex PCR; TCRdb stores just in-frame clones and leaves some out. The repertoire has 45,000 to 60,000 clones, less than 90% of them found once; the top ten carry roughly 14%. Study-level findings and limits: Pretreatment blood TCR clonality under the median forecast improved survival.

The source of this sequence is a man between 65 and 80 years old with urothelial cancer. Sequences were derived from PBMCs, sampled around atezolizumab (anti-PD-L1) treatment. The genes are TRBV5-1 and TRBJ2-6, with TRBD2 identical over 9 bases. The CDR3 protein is CASSLDPSGTGANVLTF. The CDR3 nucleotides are TGCGCCAGCAGCTTGGATCCTAGCGGGACCGGGGCCAACGTCCTGACTTTC. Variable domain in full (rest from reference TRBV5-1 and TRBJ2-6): KAGVTQTPRYLIKTRGQQVTLSCSPISGHRSVSWYQQTPGQGLQFLFEYFSETQRNKGNFPGRFSGRQFSNSRSEMNVSTLELGDSALYLCASSLDPSGTGANVLTFGAGSRLTVL.